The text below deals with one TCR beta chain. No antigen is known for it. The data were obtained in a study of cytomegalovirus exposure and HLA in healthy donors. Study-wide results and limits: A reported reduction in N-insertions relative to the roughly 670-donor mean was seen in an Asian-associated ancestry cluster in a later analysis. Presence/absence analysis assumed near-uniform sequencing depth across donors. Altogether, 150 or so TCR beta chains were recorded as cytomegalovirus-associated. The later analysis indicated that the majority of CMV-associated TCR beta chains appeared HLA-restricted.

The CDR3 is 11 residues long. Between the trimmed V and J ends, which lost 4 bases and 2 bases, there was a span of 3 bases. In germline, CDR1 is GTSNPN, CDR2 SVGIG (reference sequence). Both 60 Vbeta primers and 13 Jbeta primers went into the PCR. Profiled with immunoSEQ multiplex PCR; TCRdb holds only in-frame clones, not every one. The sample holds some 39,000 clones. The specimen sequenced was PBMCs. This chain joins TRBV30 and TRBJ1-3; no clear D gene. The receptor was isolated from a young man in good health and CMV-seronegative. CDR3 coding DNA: TGTGCCTGGACAGCTGGAAACACCATATATTTT. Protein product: CAWTAGNTIYF.